These 14 T cell receptor beta chains were sequenced from one sample in a study of cytomegalovirus exposure and HLA in healthy donors. The PCR employed 60 Vbeta primers together with 13 Jbeta primers. Clones were read by immunoSEQ multiplex PCR, and TCRdb kept only the in-frame ones, dropping some. The sample gives around 200,000 clones, 75% to 85% of which show up once; approximately 2.2% is in the top ten. The source material was PBMCs. These receptors were obtained from a woman aged 45-65 years in good health and CMV-seronegative.

The chain's CDR3 is CASSLDLGMGAEAFF. The DNA for the CDR3 is TGTGCCAGCAGCTTAGATCTGGGTATGGGCGCTGAAGCTTTCTTT. The V gene is TRBV7-2, the J gene TRBJ1-1; no reliable D call. Trimming took 1 base from V and 6 from J, leaving 15 bases between them. CDR3 length equals 15 residues. In germline, CDR1 is SGHTA, CDR2 FQGNSA.

This clone was found a few times. The J gene is TRBJ2-7, the V gene TRBV18; TRBD2 matches at 8 bases. This CDR3 is 17 amino acids long. The V gene end was trimmed by 2 bases and the J gene end by 6 bases; junction bases not matched to a gene: 15. Germline CDR1 reads KGHSH; CDR2 reads LQKENI. CDR3 coding DNA: TGTGCCAGCTCACCATTTTTTGGCACGGGAGGGCCTGTCGAGCAGTACTTC. Translation gives CASSPFFGTGGPVEQYF.

The chain combines TRBV4-1 with TRBJ1-6; the match to TRBD1 covers 9 bases. Trimming took 0 bases from V and 10 from J; bases not matched to a gene: 7. In germline, CDR1 is MGHRA, CDR2 YSYEKL. The CDR3 covers 16 residues. CDR3 nucleotides: TGCGCCAGCAGCCAAGAGGGGACAGGGTCGTCATCACCCCTCCACTTT. This translates into CASSQEGTGSSSPLHF.

This chain joins TRBV5-1 and TRBJ1-2; D call uncertain. V lost 0 bases and J lost 6, with 9 bases in between. Germline V gene lookup returns CDR1 SGHRS and CDR2 YFSETQ. The CDR3 is 13 residues long. CDR3 sequence reads: CASSLAKRDGYTF. The CDR3 DNA sequence: TGCGCCAGCAGCTTGGCGAAGAGGGATGGCTACACCTTC. Supplemented by reference TRBV5-1 and TRBJ1-2, the full variable domain reads KAGVTQTPRYLIKTRGQQVTLSCSPISGHRSVSWYQQTPGQGLQFLFEYFSETQRNKGNFPGRFSGRQFSNSRSEMNVSTLELGDSALYLCASSLAKRDGYTFGSGTRLTVV.

The genes are TRBV9 and TRBJ2-3, with no clear D. This CDR3 is 11 amino acids long. Per the germline V gene, CDR1 is SGDLS and CDR2 is YYNGEE. V was shortened by 0 bases and J by 10 bases, with 6 bases between the two germline ends. The CDR3 reads CASSVETAQYF. The CDR3, as DNA: TGTGCCAGCAGCGTAGAAACGGCGCAGTATTTT.

The chain combines TRBV4-1 with TRBJ1-2; D gene ambiguous. V lost 1 base and J 3 bases, leaving 12 bases between the germline ends. CDR3 length: 15 amino acids. Germline assignment: CDR1 MGHRA and CDR2 YSYEKL. CDR3 sequence (DNA): TGCGCCAGCAGCCAAGGGGAGCTTAGGGACTATGGCTACACCTTC. It is translated as CASSQGELRDYGYTF.

The V call is TRBV4-3, the J call TRBJ2-1; 7 bases fit TRBD2. Germline V lookup: CDR1 LGHNA, CDR2 YSLEER. The CDR3 covers 17 residues. Germline trimming cut 4 bases from V and 4 bases from J; bases unmatched to any gene: 13. CDR3 bases: TGCGCCAGCAGCCGAACTCCCGGGACTACCTCTTACAATGAGCAGTTCTTC. Translation: CASSRTPGTTSYNEQFF.

In nucleotides, the CDR3 is TGTGCCAGCAGCCAAGGGGGCCCCAACTATGGCTACACCTTC. Protein product: CASSQGGPNYGYTF. The chain links TRBV4-2 to TRBJ1-2; TRBD1 might be the D (5 bases). The CDR3 spans 14 residues. V shed 1 base and J shed 2 bases, with 8 bases lying between them. In germline, CDR1 is LGHNA, CDR2 YNFKEQ.

The V and J genes are TRBV30 and TRBJ2-1; tentatively, D is TRBD2 (6 bases). CDR1 and CDR2 (germline): GTSNPN, SVGIG (reference sequence). V was trimmed by 3 bases and J by 6 bases, leaving 18 bases between them. The CDR3 has 15 residues. The CDR3 DNA sequence: TGTGCCTGGAGCACCGGGACGGGGGACCTCAATGAGCAGTTCTTC. Encoded protein: CAWSTGTGDLNEQFF. Full variable domain (remainder filled in from reference TRBV30 and TRBJ2-1): SQTIHQWPATLVQPVGSPLSLECTVEGTSNPNLYWYRQAAGRGLQLLFYSVGIGQISSEVPQNLSASRPQDRQFILSSKKLLLSDSGFYLCAWSTGTGDLNEQFFGPGTRLTVL.

V and J are TRBV11-3 and TRBJ2-7; 10 nucleotides agree with TRBD1. CDR1 SGHNT and CDR2 YENEEA come from the germline V gene. V dropped 5 bases and J dropped 1; count of bases not matched to a gene: 5. The CDR3 totals 15 residues. The CDR3 here is CASSQRDRGSYEQYF. In DNA form, the CDR3 reads TGTGCCAGCAGCCAACGGGACAGGGGTTCCTACGAGCAGTACTTC.

This rearrangement joins TRBV13 to TRBJ2-7, with TRBD1 matching 7 bases. The V and J ends lost 6 bases and 4 bases, in that order; junction bases with no gene match: 12. The CDR3 runs to 15 residues. The V gene's germline CDR1 is PRHDT and CDR2 FYEKMQ (reference sequence). The CDR3 bases are TGTGCCAGCAGATCCGAGGGGACAGCTCCTTACGAGCAGTACTTC. This sequence encodes CASRSEGTAPYEQYF.

This clone appeared a few times. V and J are TRBV6-1 and TRBJ2-7; no clear D. The germline V and J ends were trimmed by 7 bases and 0 bases, with 13 bases remaining between them. There are 14 residues in the CDR3. CDR1 is MNHNS and CDR2 is SASEGT in the germline V gene. CDR3 bases: TGTGCCAGCAAAAGAGGAACCTTCTCCTACGAGCAGTACTTC. Amino acid sequence: CASKRGTFSYEQYF.

CDR3 residues: CASSHGQGWALDEQYF. CDR3 nucleotides: TGTGCCAGCAGTCACGGACAGGGTTGGGCCTTAGACGAGCAGTACTTC. The V and J genes are TRBV27 and TRBJ2-7, with 8 bases aligning to TRBD1. The CDR3 sequence is 16 residues long. From germline, CDR1 is MNHEY and CDR2 SMNVEV (reference sequence). Trimming at V came to 5 bases and at J to 5 bases, leaving 14 bases not matched to a gene.

V and J are TRBV6-5 and TRBJ2-3, with 11 positions matching TRBD1. CDR1 MNHEY and CDR2 SVGAGI come from the germline V gene. J was trimmed by 3 bases and V by 6 bases; bases with no gene match: 2. The CDR3 covers 14 residues. CDR3 nucleotide sequence: TGTGCCAGCAGACGGGACAGGGGGACAGATACGCAGTATTTT. This sequence encodes CASRRDRGTDTQYF.